The 4 T cell receptor beta chains reported below all come from one sample, sequenced in a study of tumor and adjacent non-tumor tissue in lung cancer. TCRbeta libraries were built with three rounds of nested PCR, modified from ARM-PCR. TCRdb reprocessed the multiplex PCR reads via MiXCR and lists one record per CDR3 protein. The sample records about 86,000 distinct CDR3 sequences, more than 75% being singletons. This sample's RNA came from whole unsorted tissue. More than 3 cm separated this lung sample from the edge of the tumor. The specimen was distant non-tumor lung tissue. The source is a woman in her fifties or sixties with non-small cell lung cancer.

Concerning this clonotype itself: Given a much more abundant clone one base away, this may be a read error. This chain links TRBV5-8 with TRBJ2-3; TRBD2 is a possible D gene (5 bases). Germline V gives CDR1 SGHTS, CDR2 YDEGEE. The CDR3 covers 12 residues. With 7 bases removed from V and 5 bases from J, the gap between germline ends came to 11 bases. The CDR3 sequence: CASGLRRDTQYF. CDR3 coding DNA: TGTGCCAGCGGACTCCGTCGAGATACGCAGTATTTT.

Comment on this clonotype: This could be a read error, since a much larger clone is one nucleotide away. As the CDR3 is not closed by the conserved phenylalanine or tryptophan, this likely results from a read error. The CDR3 here is CASSPANTGELFY. The CDR3 DNA follows: TGTGCCAGCAGCCCCGCTAACACCGGGGAGCTGTTTTAT. The chain employs TRBV7-9 and TRBJ2-2; the D is unclear. The V end lost 5 bases, the J end lost 2 bases, and 6 bases lay between the germline ends. The CDR3 loop spans 13 amino acids. The germline CDR1 and CDR2 sequences are SEHNR and FQNEAQ (reference sequence).

Worth noting for this clonotype: An end of the junction does not agree with germline; a read error may underlie this. The chain links TRBV11-3 to TRBJ2-1; no clear D. The CDR3 contains 9 residues. The germline gives CDR1 SGHNT, CDR2 YENEEA. The CDR3 loop reads CAIGLVQVF. In DNA, the CDR3 is TGTGCCATCGGCTTAGTCCAGGTCTTC.

Concerning this clonotype itself: Given a much more abundant clone one base away, this may be a read error. The chain employs TRBV20-1 and TRBJ2-1; 12 bases line up with TRBD2. CDR3 length: 15 amino acids. V trimming: 0 bases; J trimming: 9 bases; junction bases outside the gene matches: 6. Germline CDR1 DFQATT, CDR2 SNEGSKA (reference sequence). The CDR3 bases are TGCAGTGCTAGAGACGGGACTAGCGGGTTAGGTGAGCAGTTCTTC. It translates to CSARDGTSGLGEQFF.